This T cell receptor beta chain came from a study of naive and memory T cell subsets. Study-wide findings and caveats: TCR counts from RNA may reflect activation-linked expression changes.

V was clipped by 5 bases and J by 4 bases; unmatched bases: 9. This CDR3 contains 16 residues. Germline V gene data show CDR1 as MNHEY and CDR2 as SMNVEV (reference sequence). The beta constant-region primer was an equimolar mix of two oligonucleotides covering TRBC1 and TRBC2. TCRdb called the UMI-ligation and nested PCR reads again in MiXCR, with one record for every CDR3 protein. The sample holds roughly 98,000 distinct CDR3 sequences, around 6.5% seen once. This clonotype was observed at least ten times. Its matching antigen is unknown. The sample comprised central memory CD4+ T cells from blood. V usage is TRBV27 and J usage is TRBJ2-3; TRBD2 aligns across 10 bases. The sequence was collected from a human donor in good health. The DNA for the CDR3 is TGTGCCAGCAGTAATAAACTAGCGGGGTTGCCAGATACGCAGTATTTT. It yields the protein CASSNKLAGLPDTQYF.